A selection of T cell receptor beta chains follows, all from one sample in a study of T cell responses to AZD1222 COVID-19 vaccine. TCRdb's copy holds only in-frame clones and misses some; the assay was immunoSEQ multiplex PCR. The sample lists about 55,000 clones, around 89% occurring once. The sequencing here drew on peripheral blood, taken on day 0 of AZD1222 vaccination. These receptors were taken from an adult in good health. Each CDR3 is given with its conserved first and last residue. Fields, in order: J gene, V gene, D gene, clone size, CDR3 protein, CDR3 DNA. The D gene is left open where the match is weak. Size is stated for part of the rows, as once, few or many counts, or as a class when the clone is expanded.

TRBJ2-7,TRBV19,-,-,CASSRQASYEQYF,TGTGCCAGTAGTCGGCAGGCCTCCTACGAGCAGTACTTC
TRBJ2-3,TRBV7-8,-,few,CASSPPGASNTQYF,TGTGCCAGCAGCCCCCCGGGAGCGTCGAATACGCAGTATTTT
TRBJ1-1,TRBV30,-,once,CAWSYTRGGRNTEAFF,TGTGCCTGGAGCTACACTCGGGGGGGGCGGAACACTGAAGCTTTCTTT
TRBJ2-3,TRBV12-3/TRBV12-4,-,-,CASSPTDTQYF,TGTGCCAGCAGTCCCACAGATACGCAGTATTTT
TRBJ2-2,TRBV7-2,TRBD1,-,CASSLRQGAGTGELFF,TGTGCCAGCAGCTTAAGACAGGGGGCGGGCACCGGGGAGCTGTTTTTT
TRBJ2-3,TRBV7-9,-,-,CASRRESTDTQYF,TGTGCCAGCAGGCGAGAGAGCACAGATACGCAGTATTTT
TRBJ1-2,TRBV27,-,-,CASSLSGGHRGYTF,TGTGCCAGCAGTTTATCGGGCGGACATCGAGGCTACACCTTC
TRBJ2-7,TRBV19,-,-,CASSGLASYEQYF,TGTGCCAGTAGTGGGCTAGCGAGCTACGAGCAGTACTTC
TRBJ2-1,TRBV7-8,TRBD2,once,CASSKTSGRANYNEQFF,TGTGCCAGCAGCAAGACTAGCGGGAGGGCCAACTACAATGAGCAGTTCTTC
TRBJ1-1,TRBV18,-,-,CASSPNPSYSEAFF,TGTGCCAGCTCCCCAAACCCGAGTTATAGCGAAGCTTTCTTT
TRBJ2-1,TRBV7-3,-,-,CASSLTGTGTQEQFF,TGTGCCAGCAGCTTGACAGGAACCGGGACTCAGGAGCAGTTCTTC
TRBJ2-7,TRBV5-4,TRBD2,once,CASSLGRGGANEQYF,TGTGCCAGCAGCTTGGGCCGGGGGGGCGCGAACGAGCAGTACTTC
TRBJ2-7,TRBV29-1,-,-,CSVGANFYEQYF,TGCAGCGTGGGGGCGAATTTTTACGAGCAGTACTTC
TRBJ2-2,TRBV10-3,-,-,CAISETLGATGELFF,TGTGCCATCAGTGAGACTTTGGGGGCCACCGGGGAGCTGTTTTTT
TRBJ2-2,TRBV18,TRBD2,-,CASSPSGLAGGTGELFF,TGTGCCAGCTCACCCTCCGGACTAGCGGGTGGGACCGGGGAGCTGTTTTTT
TRBJ2-5,TRBV6-5,TRBD2,-,CASRSGVPLTQYF,TGTGCCAGCAGAAGCGGGGTGCCATTGACCCAGTACTTC
TRBJ2-7,TRBV11-2,-,-,CASSLVVGSSYEQYF,TGTGCCAGCAGCTTAGTAGTCGGGAGCTCCTACGAGCAGTACTTC
TRBJ2-7,TRBV5-1,TRBD2,-,CASSLTSGAPYEQYF,TGCGCCAGCAGCTTGACTAGCGGTGCCCCCTACGAGCAGTACTTC
TRBJ1-1,TRBV11-1,TRBD1,-,CASSLQGPSEAFF,TGTGCCAGCAGCCTACAGGGGCCGTCTGAAGCTTTCTTT
TRBJ1-2,TRBV5-1,-,-,CASSFSLADYGYTF,TGCGCCAGCAGCTTTTCTTTGGCAGACTATGGCTACACCTTC
TRBJ2-3,TRBV7-8,-,-,CASSLMWQLDTDTQYF,TGTGCCAGCAGCTTAATGTGGCAGCTAGACACAGATACGCAGTATTTT
TRBJ2-2,TRBV27,-,-,CASSQAGAGNTGELFF,TGTGCCAGCAGCCAAGCCGGGGCAGGCAACACCGGGGAGCTGTTTTTT
TRBJ2-2,TRBV7-2,TRBD2,-,CASSLGGAGVPGELFF,TGTGCCAGCAGCTTGGGAGGAGCGGGAGTACCGGGGGAGCTGTTTTTT
TRBJ2-1,TRBV15,TRBD2,-,CATSRPGLSNEQFF,TGTGCCACCAGCAGGCCGGGACTAAGTAATGAGCAGTTCTTC
TRBJ2-6,TRBV2,-,few,CASNPTVGANVLTF,TGTGCCAGCAACCCGACAGTGGGGGCCAACGTCCTGACTTTC
TRBJ2-7,TRBV11-2,-,-,CASSLVDAGGPKAEQYF,TGTGCCAGCAGCTTAGTAGATGCGGGCGGGCCAAAGGCCGAGCAGTACTTC
TRBJ2-1,TRBV27,-,few,CATKDGNYNEQFF,TGTGCCACCAAGGACGGAAACTACAATGAGCAGTTCTTC
TRBJ2-6,TRBV19,-,-,CASSIGTVSLSGANVLTF,TGTGCCAGTAGTATAGGGACAGTTTCCCTCTCTGGGGCCAACGTCCTGACTTTC
TRBJ1-1,TRBV5-4,TRBD1,few,CASSTQTGVNTEAFF,TGTGCCAGCAGCACGCAGACAGGGGTTAACACTGAAGCTTTCTTT
TRBJ1-2,TRBV2,-,-,CASSDTGLYGYTF,TGTGCCAGCAGTGACACAGGGCTCTATGGCTACACCTTC
TRBJ2-7,TRBV19,TRBD1,-,CASSPHPRDRSANEQYF,TGTGCCAGTAGTCCACACCCACGGGACAGGTCGGCCAACGAGCAGTACTTC
TRBJ2-7,TRBV9,-,-,CASSVGAGSYEQYF,TGTGCCAGCAGCGTAGGCGCCGGCAGCTACGAGCAGTACTTC
TRBJ1-6,TRBV28,TRBD1,-,CATRGFYNSPLHF,TGTGCCACCAGGGGGTTCTATAATTCACCCCTCCACTTT
TRBJ1-3,TRBV7-2,-,once,CATGLTSSGNTIYF,TGTGCCACCGGACTGACCAGCTCTGGAAACACCATATATTTT
TRBJ1-1,TRBV27,-,-,CASSKGGLRGNTEAFF,TGTGCCAGCAGTAAAGGAGGGTTGCGGGGAAACACTGAAGCTTTCTTT
TRBJ2-7,TRBV11-2,-,-,CASSPNPSSYEQYF,TGTGCCAGCAGCCCGAACCCGAGCTCCTACGAGCAGTACTTC
TRBJ1-1,TRBV10-3,-,once,CAIRDRNTEAFF,TGTGCCATCAGGGACAGGAACACTGAAGCTTTCTTT
TRBJ1-5,TRBV5-1,-,once,CASSLNSNQPQHF,TGCGCCAGCAGCTTGAATAGCAATCAGCCCCAGCATTTT
TRBJ2-2,TRBV27,TRBD1,-,CASTGTGLRGELFF,TGTGCCAGCACCGGGACAGGGTTACGGGGGGAGCTGTTTTTT
TRBJ2-2,TRBV19,TRBD1,-,CASSVDRGRETGELFF,TGTGCCAGTAGTGTCGACAGGGGGCGAGAAACCGGGGAGCTGTTTTTT
TRBJ1-2,TRBV7-9,-,-,CASSLAFNQGSYGYTF,TGTGCCAGCAGCTTAGCGTTTAATCAGGGCTCCTATGGCTACACCTTC
TRBJ2-3,TRBV18,TRBD2,-,CASSPGLAGGLDTQYF,TGTGCCAGCTCACCGGGACTAGCGGGAGGATTAGATACGCAGTATTTT
TRBJ2-1,TRBV6-5,-,-,CASSYSNGKAFF,TGTGCCAGCAGTTACTCGAACGGCAAGGCGTTCTTC
TRBJ2-1,TRBV9,-,-,CASSVGSSAEQFF,TGTGCCAGCAGCGTAGGATCATCCGCCGAGCAGTTCTTC
TRBJ2-7,TRBV11-2,TRBD2,-,CASSQRDYGALEQYF,TGTGCCAGCAGCCAGAGGGACTACGGGGCCCTCGAGCAGTACTTC
TRBJ1-2,TRBV5-8,-,-,CASGQRLGVDTF,TGTGCCAGTGGACAAAGGTTGGGGGTCGACACCTTC
TRBJ2-1,TRBV4-2,TRBD2,-,CASSQGLAGERQFF,TGTGCCAGCAGCCAAGGGCTAGCGGGAGAGAGGCAGTTCTTC